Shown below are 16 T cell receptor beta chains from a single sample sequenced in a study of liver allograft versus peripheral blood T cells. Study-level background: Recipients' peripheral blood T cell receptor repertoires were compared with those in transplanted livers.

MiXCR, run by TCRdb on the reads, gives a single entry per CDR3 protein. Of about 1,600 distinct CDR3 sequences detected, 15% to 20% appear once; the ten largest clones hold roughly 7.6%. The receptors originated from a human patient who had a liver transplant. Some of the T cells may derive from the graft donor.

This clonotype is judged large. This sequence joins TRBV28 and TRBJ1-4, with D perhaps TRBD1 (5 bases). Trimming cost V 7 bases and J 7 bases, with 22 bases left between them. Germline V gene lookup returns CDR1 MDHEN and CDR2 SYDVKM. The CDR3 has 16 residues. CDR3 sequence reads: CASNPGSGALAEKLFF. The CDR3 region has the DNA TGTGCCAGCAACCCTGGGAGCGGGGCTCTGGCTGAAAAACTGTTTTTT.

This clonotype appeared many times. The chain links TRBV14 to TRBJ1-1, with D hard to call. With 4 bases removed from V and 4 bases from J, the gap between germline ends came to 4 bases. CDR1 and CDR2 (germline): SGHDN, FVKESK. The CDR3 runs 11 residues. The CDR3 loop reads CASSPFTEAFF. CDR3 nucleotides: TGTGCCAGCAGCCCATTCACTGAAGCTTTCTTT.

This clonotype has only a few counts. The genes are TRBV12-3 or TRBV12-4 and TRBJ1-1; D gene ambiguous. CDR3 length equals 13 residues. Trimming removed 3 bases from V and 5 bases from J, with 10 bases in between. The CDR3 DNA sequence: TGTGCCAGCAGTTTTGGTCCTGGAACTGAAGCTTTCTTT. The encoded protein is CASSFGPGTEAFF.

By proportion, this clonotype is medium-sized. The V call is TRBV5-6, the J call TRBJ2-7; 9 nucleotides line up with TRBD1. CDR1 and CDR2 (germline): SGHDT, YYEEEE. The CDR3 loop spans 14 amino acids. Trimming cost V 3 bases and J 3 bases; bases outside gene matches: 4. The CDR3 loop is CASSSGTGRYEQYF. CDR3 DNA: TGTGCCAGCAGCTCAGGGACAGGGCGCTACGAGCAGTACTTC.

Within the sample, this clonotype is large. The CDR3 spells CSVEPNVGYGYTF. In nucleotides, the CDR3 is TGCAGCGTTGAGCCCAATGTAGGTTATGGCTACACCTTC. The rearrangement uses TRBV29-1 and TRBJ1-2; unclear D gene. CDR3 length: 13 amino acids. Germline V lookup: CDR1 SQVTM, CDR2 ANQGSEA. V lost 3 bases, J lost 5 bases, and 13 bases lay in between.

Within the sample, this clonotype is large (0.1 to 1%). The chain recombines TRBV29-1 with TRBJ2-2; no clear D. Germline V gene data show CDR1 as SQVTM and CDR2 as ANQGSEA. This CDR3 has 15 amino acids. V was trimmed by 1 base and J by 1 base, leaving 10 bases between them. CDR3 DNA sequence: TGCAGCGTTGAAGGTCTGGAACAGAACACCGGGGAGCTGTTTTTT. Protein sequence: CSVEGLEQNTGELFF.

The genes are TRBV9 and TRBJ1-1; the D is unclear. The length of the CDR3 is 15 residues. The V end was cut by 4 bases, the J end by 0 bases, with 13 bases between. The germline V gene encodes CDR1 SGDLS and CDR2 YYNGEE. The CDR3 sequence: CASSPLISLNTEAFF. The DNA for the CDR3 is TGTGCCAGCAGCCCTCTAATTTCTCTGAACACTGAAGCTTTCTTT.

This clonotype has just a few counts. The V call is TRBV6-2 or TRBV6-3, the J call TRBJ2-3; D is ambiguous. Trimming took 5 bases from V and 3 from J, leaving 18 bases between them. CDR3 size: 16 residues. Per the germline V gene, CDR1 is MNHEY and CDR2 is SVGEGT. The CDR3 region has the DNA TGTGCCAGCAGTAACCCAGCGTCGTGGGTTACAGATACGCAGTATTTT. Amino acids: CASSNPASWVTDTQYF.

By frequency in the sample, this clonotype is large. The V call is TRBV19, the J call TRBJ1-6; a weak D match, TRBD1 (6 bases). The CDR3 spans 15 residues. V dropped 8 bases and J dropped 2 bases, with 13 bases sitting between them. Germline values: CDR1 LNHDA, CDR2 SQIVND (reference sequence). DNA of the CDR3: TGTGCCAGTGGAGGGGGGGGAACCTATAATTCACCCCTCCACTTT. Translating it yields CASGGGGTYNSPLHF.

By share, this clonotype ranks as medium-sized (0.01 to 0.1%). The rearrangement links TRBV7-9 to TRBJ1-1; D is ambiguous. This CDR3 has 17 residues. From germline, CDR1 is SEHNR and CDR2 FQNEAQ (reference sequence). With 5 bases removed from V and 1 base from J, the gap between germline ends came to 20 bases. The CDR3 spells CASSPDTASFRNTEAFF. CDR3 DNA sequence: TGTGCCAGCAGCCCAGACACGGCTTCCTTCCGGAACACTGAAGCTTTCTTT.

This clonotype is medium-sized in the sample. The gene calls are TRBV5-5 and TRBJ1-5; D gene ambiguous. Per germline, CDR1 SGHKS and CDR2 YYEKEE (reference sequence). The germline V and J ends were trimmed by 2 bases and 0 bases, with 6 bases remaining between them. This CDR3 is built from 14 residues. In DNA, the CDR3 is TGTGCCAGCAGCTTCCAGAATAGCAATCAGCCCCAGCATTTT. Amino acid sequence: CASSFQNSNQPQHF.

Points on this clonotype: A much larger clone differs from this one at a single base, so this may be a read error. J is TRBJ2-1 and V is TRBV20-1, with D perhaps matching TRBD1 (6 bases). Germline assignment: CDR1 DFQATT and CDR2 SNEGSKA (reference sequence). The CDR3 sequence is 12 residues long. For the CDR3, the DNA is TGCAGTGCCCCGGGACACTACAGTGAGCAGTTCTTC. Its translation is CSAPGHYSEQFF.

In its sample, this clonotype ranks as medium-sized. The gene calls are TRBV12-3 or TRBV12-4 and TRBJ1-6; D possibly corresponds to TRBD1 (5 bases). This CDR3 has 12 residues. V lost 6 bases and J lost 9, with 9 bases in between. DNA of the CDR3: TGTGCCAGCAGGGGGGAAACTTCACCCCTCCACTTT. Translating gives CASRGETSPLHF.

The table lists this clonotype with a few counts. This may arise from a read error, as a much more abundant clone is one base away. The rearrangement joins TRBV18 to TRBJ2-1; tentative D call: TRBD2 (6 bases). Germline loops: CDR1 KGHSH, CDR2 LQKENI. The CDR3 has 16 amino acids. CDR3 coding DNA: TGTGTCAGCTCACCGAAAGCCGGGGGCTCCTACAATGAGCAGTTCTTC. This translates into CVSSPKAGGSYNEQFF.

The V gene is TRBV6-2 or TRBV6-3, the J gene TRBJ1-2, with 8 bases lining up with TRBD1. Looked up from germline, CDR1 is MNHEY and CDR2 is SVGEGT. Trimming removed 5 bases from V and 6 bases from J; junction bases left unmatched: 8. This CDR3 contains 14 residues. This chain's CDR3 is CASSQSDRVDGYTF. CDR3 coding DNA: TGTGCCAGCAGTCAATCGGACAGGGTGGATGGCTACACCTTC.

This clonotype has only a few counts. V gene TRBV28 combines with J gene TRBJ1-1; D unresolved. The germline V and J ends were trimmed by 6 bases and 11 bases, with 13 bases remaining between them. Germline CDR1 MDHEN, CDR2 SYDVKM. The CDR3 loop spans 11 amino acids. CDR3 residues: CASSDRWWAFF. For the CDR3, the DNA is TGTGCCAGCAGCGACCGCTGGTGGGCTTTCTTT. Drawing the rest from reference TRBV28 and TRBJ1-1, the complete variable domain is DVKVTQSSRYLVKRTGEKVFLECVQDMDHENMFWYRQDPGLGLRLIYFSYDVKMKEKGDIPEGYSVSREKKERFSLILESASTNQTSMYLCASSDRWWAFFGQGTRLTVV.